The T cell receptor beta chain described here comes from a study of shared clonotypes between healthy human individuals. Sequencing used immunoSEQ multiplex PCR; TCRdb keeps in-frame clones, though not all of them. The sample gives about 1.1 million clones, about 72% of which show up once; 0.89% is in the top ten. This receptor was identified in a man between 18 and 35 years old in good health. Some clones in this sample may be carry-over from other donors' samples. Material for sequencing was memory CD4+ T cells from PBMCs. Sample subset: CD45RA-negative fraction.

The CDR3 region has the DNA TGTGCCAGCAGTCGACCAGGGGGGAGTAGCACTGAAGCTTTCTTT. This encodes CASSRPGGSSTEAFF. The rearrangement joins TRBV27 to TRBJ1-1; 7 positions agree with TRBD1. Per the germline V gene, CDR1 is MNHEY and CDR2 is SMNVEV (reference sequence). The CDR3 has 15 amino acids. Trimming took 5 bases from V and 4 from J; bases not matched to a gene: 10.